Presented here are 14 T cell receptor beta chains from one specimen sequenced in a study of human T cells and chemical hapten exposure. Time point denoted: patch test 1, 2 weeks after DPC sensitization. This sample's treatment: therapeutic diphenylcyclopropenone sensitization with weekly scalp DPC. TCRdb ran MiXCR on the RACE reads and lists one entry per CDR3 protein. The sample lists fewer than 500,000 distinct CDR3 sequences; approximately 5% were seen once. The sample here was whole blood, taken in connection with sensitization to the hapten diphenylcyclopropenone (DPC). These TCRs come from a woman between 50 and 59 years old with alopecia areata. Some clones in this sample may be carry-over from other donors' samples.

This clonotype showed up many times. The rearrangement joins TRBV29-1 to TRBJ1-4, with D uncertain. Germline V lookup: CDR1 SQVTM, CDR2 ANQGSEA. Trimming took 2 bases from V and 7 from J, leaving 14 bases between them. The CDR3 runs 14 residues. The DNA for the CDR3 is TGCAGCGTTGAAATGGGTCTGGGAGGTGAAAAACTGTTTTTT. Translation: CSVEMGLGGEKLFF.

The J gene is TRBJ2-6, the V gene TRBV3-1; 14 positions match TRBD2. V was pared by 1 base and J by 0 bases, with 8 bases of the junction left unmatched. Germline values: CDR1 LGHDT, CDR2 YNNKEL (reference sequence). The CDR3 spans 21 residues. In DNA form, the CDR3 reads TGTGCCAGCAGCCAAGGGATTCGCGGGACTAGCGGGAGCTCTGGGGCCAACGTCCTGACTTTC. The encoded protein is CASSQGIRGTSGSSGANVLTF.

This clonotype was seen more than once but under ten times. With a much larger clone just one base away, this may be a read error. The J gene is TRBJ2-3, the V gene TRBV11-1; a possible D gene is TRBD2 (6 bases). CDR1 is SGHAT, CDR2 FQDESV, per germline (reference sequence). This CDR3 is built from 15 residues. CDR3 sequence (DNA): TGTGCCTGCAGTTTCGCCGGGACTAGCACAGATACGCAGTATTTT. Translation: CACSFAGTSTDTQYF.

V usage is TRBV10-2 and J usage is TRBJ2-3; D may be TRBD1 or TRBD2 (5 bases each). This CDR3 is built from 15 residues. Trimming removed 8 bases at V and 2 bases at J, with 17 bases between. The V gene's germline CDR1 is WSHSY and CDR2 SAAADI. The CDR3 region is CASAESGLYTDTQYF. The DNA of the CDR3 is TGCGCCAGCGCCGAGTCGGGGCTTTACACAGATACGCAGTATTTT.

Only a few counts were recorded for this clonotype. The rearrangement joins TRBV6-2 or TRBV6-3 to TRBJ2-7; D is possibly TRBD2 (6 bases). The CDR3 consists of 13 residues. Germline assignment: CDR1 MNHEY and CDR2 SVGEGT. The V and J ends lost 7 bases and 3 bases respectively, with 13 bases between them. The CDR3 bases are TGTGCCAGCAACGCGGGACCCGGCTACGAGCAGTACTTC. Translation gives CASNAGPGYEQYF.

The J gene is TRBJ1-1, the V gene TRBV25-1; D unresolved. There are 15 residues in the CDR3. Germline V gene lookup returns CDR1 MGHDK and CDR2 SYGVNS. V was clipped by 2 bases and J by 3 bases, with 13 bases between them. The CDR3 DNA sequence: TGTGCCAGCAGTGAAGGTGTGTTGAGGGACACTGAAGCTTTCTTT. It is translated as CASSEGVLRDTEAFF. Together with reference TRBV25-1 and TRBJ1-1, the CDR3 gives the full variable domain: EADIYQTPRYLVIGTGKKITLECSQTMGHDKMYWYQQDPGMELHLIHYSYGVNSTEKGDLSSESTVSRIRTEHFPLTLESARPSHTSQYLCASSEGVLRDTEAFFGQGTRLTVV.

Points on this clonotype: One end of the junction fails to match germline, which may point to a read error. V gene TRBV5-1 combines with J gene TRBJ2-3; D not certain. From germline, CDR1 is SGHRS and CDR2 YFSETQ. This CDR3 has 13 residues. In DNA, the CDR3 is TGCGCCAGCAGCCCCGAGTACACAGAAACGCAGTATTTT. Translation gives CASSPEYTETQYF.

This chain connects TRBV20-1 to TRBJ2-5; D not certain. This CDR3 has 12 residues. Trimming shortened V by 3 bases and J by 0 bases, and 5 bases separated the two germline ends. The germline V gene has CDR1 DFQATT and CDR2 SNEGSKA (reference sequence). CDR3 in amino acids: CSASENQETQYF. CDR3 sequence (DNA): TGCAGTGCTAGCGAGAACCAAGAGACCCAGTACTTC.

This clonotype occurred a few times. The rearrangement joins TRBV14 to TRBJ1-1; D not certain. V shed 7 bases and J shed 4 bases, with 16 bases lying between them. From germline, CDR1 is SGHDN and CDR2 FVKESK. CDR3 size: 14 residues. The CDR3 coding sequence is TGTGCCAGCACCCCCTTACAGAGTCTCACTGAAGCTTTCTTT. This translates into CASTPLQSLTEAFF.

This clonotype was counted ten times or more. The genes are TRBV28 and TRBJ2-1; D gene ambiguous. The CDR3 is made up of 12 amino acids. CDR1 and CDR2 from the germline V gene are MDHEN and SYDVKM. Trimming took off 4 bases at V and 9 bases at J, with 10 bases between the two ends. The CDR3 loop is CASSSTVPEQFF. The CDR3 DNA reads TGTGCCAGCAGTTCGACCGTACCTGAGCAGTTCTTC.

This clonotype came up a few times. This chain joins TRBV4-2 and TRBJ2-2; a possible D gene is TRBD1 (5 bases). The CDR3 runs 14 residues. Germline CDR1 reads LGHNA; CDR2 reads YNFKEQ. V shed 3 bases and J shed 4 bases, with 9 bases lying between them. This chain's CDR3 is CASSQATATGELFF. The CDR3 nucleotides are TGTGCCAGCAGCCAGGCGACAGCCACCGGGGAGCTGTTTTTT.

CDR3 sequence (DNA): TGTGCCAGCAGGGCCGGGACACGCTATGGCTACACCTTC. Amino acid sequence: CASRAGTRYGYTF. V is TRBV5-4 and J is TRBJ1-2; possibly TRBD1 for D (6 bases). Germline CDR1 and CDR2: SGHNT and YYREEE (reference sequence). V lost 5 bases and J lost 4, with 12 bases in between. There are 13 residues in the CDR3. The complete variable domain, with remaining parts taken from reference TRBV5-4 and TRBJ1-2, reads ETGVTQSPTHLIKTRGQQVTLRCSSQSGHNTVSWYQQALGQGPQFIFQYYREEENGRGNFPPRFSGLQFPNYSSELNVNALELDDSALYLCASRAGTRYGYTFGSGTRLTVV.

This clonotype was observed at least ten times. This chain uses TRBV29-1 with TRBJ1-2, with D perhaps matching TRBD1 (5 bases). Per the germline V gene, CDR1 is SQVTM and CDR2 is ANQGSEA. V dropped 0 bases and J dropped 7 bases, with 18 bases sitting between them. The CDR3 is made up of 15 amino acids. For the CDR3, the DNA is TGCAGCGTTGAAGATCGTGGGACGCCCGACATTGGCTACACCTTC. It codes for CSVEDRGTPDIGYTF. The whole variable domain, filled in from reference TRBV29-1 and TRBJ1-2, reads SAVISQKPSRDICQRGTSLTIQCQVDSQVTMMFWYRQQPGQSLTLIATANQGSEATYESGFVIDKFPISRPNLTFSTLTVSNMSPEDSSIYLCSVEDRGTPDIGYTFGSGTRLTVV.

The chain recombines TRBV6-5 with TRBJ1-1; a possible D gene is TRBD1 (6 bases). Germline loops: CDR1 MNHEY, CDR2 SVGAGI. With 2 bases removed from V and 8 bases from J, the gap between germline ends came to 12 bases. This CDR3 comprises 13 residues. CDR3 loop: CASSYRRGGEAFF. Written as DNA, the CDR3 is TGTGCCAGCAGTTACCGGAGGGGGGGCGAAGCTTTCTTT.